This paragraph reports one TCR beta chain. Its specificity is unknown. The protocol was immunoSEQ multiplex PCR, while the TCRdb copy is restricted to in-frame clones and leaves out a portion. The sample comprises 100,000 to 120,000 clones, 93% of which are singletons, and roughly 0.5% rests with the top ten. The sample comes from a study of graft-versus-host responses after intestinal transplantation. V lost 6 bases and J 4 bases, leaving 10 bases between the germline ends. This CDR3 spans 12 amino acids. The germline V gene encodes CDR1 SQVTM and CDR2 ANQGSEA. General study results and limits: Peak GvH clone levels in circulation were associated with early post-transplant HvG declines.

This clonotype originated in a human donor who received an intestinal transplant. The source was unstimulated CD8+ T cells sorted from spleen or lymph node cells, collected before intestinal transplant. This sequence joins TRBV29-1 and TRBJ2-1, with D possibly being TRBD2 (6 bases). The CDR3 region has the DNA TGCAGCGTCTCGGGGGATTACAATGAGCAGTTCTTC. Translating gives CSVSGDYNEQFF.